The text below deals with one TCR beta chain. These data belong to a study of blood T cell repertoires in COVID-19. At the level of the study: Sample material is recorded as cDNA or gDNA derived from T cells, B-cell-depleted T cells, or PBMCs.

Study processing details: Counts of nucleated cells, estimated from reference gene primer amplification, were obtained. The assay was immunoSEQ multiplex PCR, and TCRdb's table has in-frame clones only and misses some. V and J calls and clone size are given by that table; D and trimming were obtained from the DNA. This table has 35,000 to 50,000 clones, around 85% appearing once. This CDR3 is 15 amino acids long. CDR1 is MNHEY and CDR2 is SVGEGT in the germline V gene. The V gene end was trimmed by 5 bases and the J gene end by 3 bases; junction bases not matched to a gene: 7. This clonotype originated in a man between 60 and 75 years old with acute or convalescent COVID-19. The rearrangement joins TRBV6-2 or TRBV6-3 to TRBJ1-5; TRBD1 matches at 7 bases. Material: peripheral blood. As DNA, the CDR3 is TGTGCCAGCAGTCCACAGGGGTCGGACAATCAGCCCCAGCATTTT. It codes for CASSPQGSDNQPQHF.